This is a list of T cell receptor beta chains from one sample in a study of cytomegalovirus exposure and HLA in healthy donors. This table comes from immunoSEQ multiplex PCR, and its TCRdb copy is limited to in-frame clones, with some not included. The table has 100,000 to 150,000 clones, over 9.5% seen once. The material sequenced was PBMCs. The source is a woman younger than 35 in good health and CMV-seropositive. The CDR3 runs from the conserved cysteine through the conserved F or W.

j_gene | v_gene | CDR3aa
TRBJ2-5 | TRBV27 | CASKARVSETQYF
TRBJ2-3 | TRBV18 | CASSPVPAGLVNTQYF
TRBJ2-2 | TRBV5-1 | CASSTEGQTNTGELFF
TRBJ2-1 | TRBV10-3 | CAISARNSGSSYNEQFF
TRBJ1-1 | TRBV11-2 | CASLLPGQGMGTEAFF
TRBJ2-5 | TRBV5-1 | CASSASSGREETQYF
TRBJ2-1 | TRBV7-3 | CASSLAGGPIDEQFF
TRBJ2-7 | TRBV27 | CASKLALALSYEQYF
TRBJ2-3 | TRBV30 | CAWSFGAGRDTQYF
TRBJ2-7 | TRBV15 | CATSRRQGPYEQYF
TRBJ1-2 | TRBV27 | CASYGRNYGYTF
TRBJ2-3 | TRBV5-1 | CASSSQGGADTQYF
TRBJ2-7 | TRBV4-1 | CASSPSGYEQYF
TRBJ1-1 | TRBV28 | CASSLRGKTGGTEAFF
TRBJ1-3 | TRBV19 | CASRPGNGNTIYF
TRBJ1-1 | TRBV28 | CANTGALNTEAFF
TRBJ2-2 | TRBV6-6 | CASIGSTGELFF
TRBJ2-5 | TRBV6-1 | CASSATGNRGETQYF
TRBJ2-2 | TRBV7-2 | CASSPRVLNTGELFF
TRBJ2-1 | TRBV4-1 | CASSQGVGTSANNEQFF
TRBJ2-1 | TRBV20-1 | CSGNSGTEQFF
TRBJ1-1 | TRBV27 | CASSFTAYTEAFF
TRBJ2-5 | TRBV5-1 | CASSLVLPGETQYF
TRBJ1-2 | TRBV7-2 | CASSSTGAHGYTF
- | TRBV30 | CAWKADSSYEQYF
TRBJ1-1 | TRBV5-4 | CASSPSGDTEAFF
TRBJ1-2 | TRBV6-5 | CASSSGNYGYTF
TRBJ2-4 | TRBV13 | CASSLAGITKNIQYF
TRBJ2-7 | TRBV7-9 | CASRQGSYYEQYF
TRBJ1-5 | TRBV28 | CASISGTGYLVGNQPQHF
TRBJ2-1 | TRBV19 | CASSIGQYNEQFF
TRBJ1-2 | TRBV6-5 | CASSYSTGNYGYTF
TRBJ2-1 | TRBV5-6 | CASSWGGGNEQFF
TRBJ2-1 | TRBV5-1 | CASSLYSTARIEQFF
TRBJ1-2 | TRBV9 | CASSVGVTGANYGYTF
TRBJ1-5 | TRBV30 | CAWGHNQPQHF
TRBJ1-1 | TRBV25-1 | CASSDLQTRDTEAFF
TRBJ2-5 | TRBV5-4 | CASSARGAGTGSQETQYF
TRBJ1-4 | TRBV5-1 | CATALSGTPNEKLFF
TRBJ2-2 | TRBV15 | CATSRGPLGTSGEGFKAGELFF
TRBJ2-7 | TRBV6-1 | CASRGQGAYEQYF
TRBJ2-7 | TRBV4-1 | CASSQRDRDYEQYF
TRBJ2-5 | TRBV11-2 | CATRGGETQYF
TRBJ2-5 | TRBV18 | CASSLRDRQETQYF
TRBJ1-2 | TRBV29-1 | CSALELVGYGYTF
TRBJ2-1 | TRBV28 | CASSPSGRAYNEQFF
TRBJ1-1 | TRBV6-5 | CASKLDTTTEAFF
TRBJ2-3 | TRBV19 | CASTGGNTQYF
TRBJ2-1 | TRBV7-3 | CASSLNPSRQQFF
TRBJ2-1 | TRBV6-5 | CASRLGLSENEQFF
TRBJ2-3 | TRBV4-1 | CASSQASNRADTQYF
TRBJ2-3 | TRBV10-3 | CAISEYSDTQYF
TRBJ2-7 | TRBV2 | CASRPRGREGDEQYF
TRBJ2-1 | TRBV5-8 | CASSLRRSSYNEQFF